The rows below give T cell receptor beta chains drawn from one sample of a study of cytomegalovirus exposure and HLA in healthy donors. Profiling relied on immunoSEQ multiplex PCR, and the TCRdb table lists in-frame clones only, not all of them. The top ten clones hold 3.9% of a sample with some 56,000 clones, 80% of them seen once. The sample comprised PBMCs. The receptors originated from a woman aged 40 to 50 in good health and CMV-seronegative. Each CDR3 is given with its conserved first and last residue. Fields, in order: clone size, D gene, J gene, V gene, CDR3 DNA, CDR3 protein. A D gene is named only where the DNA matches it firmly. Clone size is not always given. Where it is, it says once, few, many or a class for expanded clones.

abundance: .; d_gene: TRBD1; j_gene: TRBJ2-2; v_gene: TRBV19; CDR3nt: TGTGCCAGTAGGGCCGGGACAGGGGACACCGGGGAGCTGTTTTTT; CDR3aa: CASRAGTGDTGELFF
abundance: .; d_gene: .; j_gene: TRBJ2-3; v_gene: TRBV7-3; CDR3nt: TGTGCCAGCAGCCCGTCGAGAACCACAGATACGCAGTATTTT; CDR3aa: CASSPSRTTDTQYF
abundance: .; d_gene: TRBD1; j_gene: TRBJ1-5; v_gene: TRBV18; CDR3nt: TGTGCCAGCTCACTATACAGGGGTATCAATCAGCCCCAGCATTTT; CDR3aa: CASSLYRGINQPQHF
abundance: once; d_gene: TRBD1; j_gene: TRBJ2-5; v_gene: TRBV2; CDR3nt: TGTGCCAGCAGCCGCGTCCGGGACAGGCAAGAGACCCAGTACTTC; CDR3aa: CASSRVRDRQETQYF
abundance: .; d_gene: .; j_gene: TRBJ1-1; v_gene: TRBV29-1; CDR3nt: TGCAGCGTTAGGACAGAATACACTGAAGCTTTCTTT; CDR3aa: CSVRTEYTEAFF
abundance: .; d_gene: .; j_gene: TRBJ2-7; v_gene: TRBV19; CDR3nt: TGTGCCAGTAGTATTAGCTCCTTGAGTTCCTACGAGCAGTACTTC; CDR3aa: CASSISSLSSYEQYF
abundance: .; d_gene: .; j_gene: TRBJ2-6; v_gene: TRBV7-2; CDR3nt: TGTGCCAGCAGCGTGGGCGACCACAACGTCCTGACTTTC; CDR3aa: CASSVGDHNVLTF
abundance: .; d_gene: TRBD2; j_gene: TRBJ2-5; v_gene: TRBV19; CDR3nt: TGTGCCAGTAGTGCCAGACTAGCGGAGGGCGGGGAGACCCAGTACTTC; CDR3aa: CASSARLAEGGETQYF
abundance: .; d_gene: .; j_gene: TRBJ2-1; v_gene: TRBV4-2; CDR3nt: TGTGCCAGCAGCCAAGATGGTTTCGGGGAATCCTACAATGAGCAGTTCTTC; CDR3aa: CASSQDGFGESYNEQFF
abundance: .; d_gene: .; j_gene: TRBJ2-7; v_gene: TRBV7-9; CDR3nt: TGTGCCAGCAGCCCCCATGGACAGAAACTACTCCTAAGCTCCTACGAGCAGTACTTC; CDR3aa: CASSPHGQKLLLSSYEQYF
abundance: few; d_gene: TRBD2; j_gene: TRBJ2-3; v_gene: TRBV9; CDR3nt: TGTGCCAGCAGCGACACGTGGGAGGGCGGGGATACAGATACGCAGTATTTT; CDR3aa: CASSDTWEGGDTDTQYF
abundance: .; d_gene: TRBD2; j_gene: TRBJ2-7; v_gene: TRBV2; CDR3nt: TGTGCCAGGGGGACTAGCGGGAGCTACGAGCAGTACTTC; CDR3aa: CARGTSGSYEQYF
abundance: .; d_gene: .; j_gene: TRBJ2-3; v_gene: TRBV29-1; CDR3nt: TGCAGCGTCGCTTTCGGGACCACACTAGCCACCCATACGCAGTATTTT; CDR3aa: CSVAFGTTLATHTQYF
abundance: .; d_gene: TRBD2; j_gene: TRBJ2-3; v_gene: TRBV7-9; CDR3nt: TGTGCCAGCAGCCCGGTGGTGGGAGGGCCGGGAGATACGCAGTATTTT; CDR3aa: CASSPVVGGPGDTQYF
abundance: .; d_gene: TRBD2; j_gene: TRBJ2-3; v_gene: TRBV4-2; CDR3nt: TGTGCCAGCAGCCAAGGGGGGACTAGCGGCACAGATACGCAGTATTTT; CDR3aa: CASSQGGTSGTDTQYF
abundance: few; d_gene: .; j_gene: TRBJ1-1; v_gene: TRBV5-1; CDR3nt: TGCGCCAGCAGCGGCAACACGAACACTGAAGCTTTCTTT; CDR3aa: CASSGNTNTEAFF
abundance: .; d_gene: TRBD1; j_gene: TRBJ1-1; v_gene: TRBV5-1; CDR3nt: TGCGCCAGCAGCCCCCATGGGACAGCAAGCTTGGACACTGAAGCTTTCTTT; CDR3aa: CASSPHGTASLDTEAFF
abundance: .; d_gene: .; j_gene: TRBJ1-6; v_gene: TRBV7-2; CDR3nt: TGTGCCAGCAGCACCGGGAGGAGTGCCCTCCACTTT; CDR3aa: CASSTGRSALHF
abundance: .; d_gene: TRBD1; j_gene: TRBJ2-7; v_gene: TRBV11-2; CDR3nt: TGTGCCAGCAGCCAAGAAGTCCAGGGGGCATTATTCCACGAGCAGTACTTC; CDR3aa: CASSQEVQGALFHEQYF
abundance: .; d_gene: .; j_gene: TRBJ1-1; v_gene: TRBV2; CDR3nt: TGTGCCAGCAGTGAAACGGGGAACACTGAAGCTTTCTTT; CDR3aa: CASSETGNTEAFF
abundance: .; d_gene: TRBD1; j_gene: TRBJ2-5; v_gene: TRBV19; CDR3nt: TGTGCCAGTAGTGCAGGACCGGGACAGGGCCAAGAGACCCAGTACTTC; CDR3aa: CASSAGPGQGQETQYF
abundance: once; d_gene: .; j_gene: TRBJ2-5; v_gene: TRBV30; CDR3nt: TGTGCCTGGAGTGTTAGTCGGTATGAGACCCAGTACTTC; CDR3aa: CAWSVSRYETQYF